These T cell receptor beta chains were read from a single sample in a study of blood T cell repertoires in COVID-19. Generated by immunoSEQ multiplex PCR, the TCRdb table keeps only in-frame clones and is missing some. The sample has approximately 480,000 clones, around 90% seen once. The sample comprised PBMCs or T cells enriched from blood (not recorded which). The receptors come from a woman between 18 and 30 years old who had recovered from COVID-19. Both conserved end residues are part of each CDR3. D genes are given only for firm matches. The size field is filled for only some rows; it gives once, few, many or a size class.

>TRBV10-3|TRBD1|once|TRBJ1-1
TGTGCCATCAGGGGGACAGGGATTGCTGAAGCTTTCTTT
CAIRGTGIAEAFF
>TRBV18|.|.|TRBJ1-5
TGTGCCAGCCTTCAACAGGGTGGTCAGCCCCAGCATTTT
CASLQQGGQPQHF
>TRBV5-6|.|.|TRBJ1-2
TGTGCCAGCACCCTTGCGACAGGAGGATGGTCGAACTATGGCTACACCTTC
CASTLATGGWSNYGYTF
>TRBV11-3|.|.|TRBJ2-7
TGTGCCAGCAGCCCGGGAAGGGACTCCCTCGGCGAGCAGTACTTC
CASSPGRDSLGEQYF
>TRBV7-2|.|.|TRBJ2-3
TGTGCCAGCAGCCCCACTCGGCCGGGGAGCACAGATACGCAGTATTTT
CASSPTRPGSTDTQYF
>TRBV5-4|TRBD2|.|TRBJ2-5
TGTGCCAGCAGCTTGCTAGCGGGGGGGCGGGAGACCCAGTACTTC
CASSLLAGGRETQYF
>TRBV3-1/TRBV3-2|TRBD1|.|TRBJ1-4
TGTGCCAGCGGCTGGGGGCCTGGGACAGCGCTTAATGAAAAACTGTTTTTT
CASGWGPGTALNEKLFF
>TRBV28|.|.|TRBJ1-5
TGTGCCAGCAGCCAGACCCATGATGGAGTCTATAGCAATCAGCCCCAGCATTTT
CASSQTHDGVYSNQPQHF
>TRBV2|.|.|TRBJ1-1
TGTGCCAGCAGTGAAGGACAGTACACTGAAGCTTTCTTT
CASSEGQYTEAFF
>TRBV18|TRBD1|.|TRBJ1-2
TGTGCCAGCTCACGCCTGACAGGGTCGGAATCGGACTATGGCTACACCTTC
CASSRLTGSESDYGYTF
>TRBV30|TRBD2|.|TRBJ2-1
TGTGCCTCTCAGCGGGGGGGTGTTCAGTTCTTC
CASQRGGVQFF
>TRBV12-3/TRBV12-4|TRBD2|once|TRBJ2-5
TGTGCCAGCAGGAGCGGGGGGGTGGAGACCCAGTACTTC
CASRSGGVETQYF
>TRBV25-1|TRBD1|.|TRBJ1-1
TGTGCCAGCAGTGGGTACAGGGGCCCGGGAACTGAAGCTTTCTTT
CASSGYRGPGTEAFF
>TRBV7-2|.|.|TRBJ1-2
TGTGCCAGCAGCTGTCGACAGGCCTTAGCTAACTATGGCTACACCTTC
CASSCRQALANYGYTF
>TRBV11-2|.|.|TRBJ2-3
TGTGCCAGCAGCTCCCCGGGGGATACGCAGTATTTT
CASSSPGDTQYF
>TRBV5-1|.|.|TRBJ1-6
TGCGCCAGCAGCATTGACGTAGCCTTTAGACCCCTCCACTTT
CASSIDVAFRPLHF
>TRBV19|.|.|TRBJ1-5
TGTGCCAGCAAGGTTTGGGGAGGCAATCAGCCCCAGCATTTT
CASKVWGGNQPQHF
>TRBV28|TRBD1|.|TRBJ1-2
TGTGCCAGCAGTCCAGGGGGCGCGTACTATGGCTACACCTTC
CASSPGGAYYGYTF
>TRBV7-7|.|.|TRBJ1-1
TGTGCTAGCAGCCCCGGTCTTATGAACACTGAAGCTTTCTTT
CASSPGLMNTEAFF
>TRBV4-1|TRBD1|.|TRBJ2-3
TGCGCCAGCAGCCCACGACAGGGGGCCACCAGAGATACGCAGTATTTT
CASSPRQGATRDTQYF
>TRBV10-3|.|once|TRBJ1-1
TGTGCCATCAGTGGAGGAATGGGGGACTTGACTGAAGCTTTCTTT
CAISGGMGDLTEAFF
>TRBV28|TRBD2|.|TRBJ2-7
TGTGCCAGCAGGTTACTAGCGGGTTCCTACGAGCAGTACTTC
CASRLLAGSYEQYF
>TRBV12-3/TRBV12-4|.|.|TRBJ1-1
TGTGCCAGCAGTCGACAGATGAACACTGAAGCTTTCTTT
CASSRQMNTEAFF
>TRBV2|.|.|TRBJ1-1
TGTGCCAGCAGTGAGCGAGGGATGACTGAAGCTTTCTTT
CASSERGMTEAFF
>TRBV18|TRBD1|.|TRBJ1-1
TGTGCCAGCTCACCTCGGGACAGTGACACTGAAGCTTTCTTT
CASSPRDSDTEAFF
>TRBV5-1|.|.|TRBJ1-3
TGCGCCAGCAGCTTGGACCCCGGGACAAAATCTGGAAACACCATATATTTT
CASSLDPGTKSGNTIYF
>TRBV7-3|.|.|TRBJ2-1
TGTGCCAGCAGCCCTAATCTCTACAATGAGCAGTTCTTC
CASSPNLYNEQFF
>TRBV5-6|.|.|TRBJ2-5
TGTGCCAGCAGCTTAACAGGGGACTCTGGGGAGACCCAGTACTTC
CASSLTGDSGETQYF
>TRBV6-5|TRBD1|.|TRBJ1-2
TGTGCCAGCAGACCTGACAGGGAAGGGGACTACACCTTC
CASRPDREGDYTF
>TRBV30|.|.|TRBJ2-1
TGTGCCTGGAGCCGCGAAATTCGAGGTGAGCAGTTCTTC
CAWSREIRGEQFF
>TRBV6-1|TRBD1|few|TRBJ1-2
TGTGCCAGCAGTGAAGGGGGGACAGGGACCTATGGCTACACCTTC
CASSEGGTGTYGYTF
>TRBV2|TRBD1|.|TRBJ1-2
TGTGCCAGCAGTCAGGGACAGGGAGTGGATGGCTACACCTTC
CASSQGQGVDGYTF
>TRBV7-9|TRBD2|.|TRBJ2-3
TGTGCCAGCAGCTCGGGGGGGCCGCGGACAGATACGCAGTATTTT
CASSSGGPRTDTQYF
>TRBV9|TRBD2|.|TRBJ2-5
TGTGCCAGCAGCATCTCTAGCGGGGGGGCTTGGGAGACCCAGTACTTC
CASSISSGGAWETQYF
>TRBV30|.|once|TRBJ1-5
TGTGCCTGGAGTCTGGGCTCCAAAAGCAATCAGCCCCAGCATTTT
CAWSLGSKSNQPQHF
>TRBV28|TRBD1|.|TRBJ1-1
TGTGCCAGCAGTCCCGGGACAGGGAACACTGAAGCTTTCTTT
CASSPGTGNTEAFF
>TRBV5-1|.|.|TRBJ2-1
TGCGCCAGCAGCTTGGCGACTCTTGGGAGCTCCTACAATGAGCAGTTCTTC
CASSLATLGSSYNEQFF
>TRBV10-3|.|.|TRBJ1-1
TGTGCCATCACTAACGGACATTTCACTGAAGCTTTCTTT
CAITNGHFTEAFF
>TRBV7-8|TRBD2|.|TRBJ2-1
TGTGCCAGCAGCTTGGGACTAGCCGCCCGTAACGAGCAGTTCTTC
CASSLGLAARNEQFF
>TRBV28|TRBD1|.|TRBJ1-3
TGTGCCAGCAGCTTCTTGGGACAGAGAGTCCCTGGAAACACCATATATTTT
CASSFLGQRVPGNTIYF
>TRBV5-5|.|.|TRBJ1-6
TGTGCCAGCAGCCCCCTGGCAGGGGAAGTTTATTCACCCCTCCACTTT
CASSPLAGEVYSPLHF
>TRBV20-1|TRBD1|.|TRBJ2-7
TGCAGTGCTAGTGGGACAGGGCCCTACGAGCAGTACTTC
CSASGTGPYEQYF
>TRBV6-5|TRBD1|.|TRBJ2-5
TGTGCCAGCAGTTTCGGGACAGGGGACCAAGAGACCCAGTACTTC
CASSFGTGDQETQYF
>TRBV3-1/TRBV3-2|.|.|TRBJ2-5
TGTGCCAGCAGCCAGGGGAGGAAGGAGACCCAGTACTTC
CASSQGRKETQYF
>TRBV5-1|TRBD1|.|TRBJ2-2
TGCGCCAGCAGCCTCGGGACAGTCAGCACCGGGGAGCTGTTTTTT
CASSLGTVSTGELFF
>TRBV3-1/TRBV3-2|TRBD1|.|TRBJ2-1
TGTGCCAGCAGCCTTCCCGGGACAGGGGTCAATGAGCAGTTCTTC
CASSLPGTGVNEQFF
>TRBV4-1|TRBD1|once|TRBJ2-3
TGCGCCAGCAGCCGCCCCGTACAGGGGCCGTTATGGGGTACGCAGTATTTT
CASSRPVQGPLWGTQYF
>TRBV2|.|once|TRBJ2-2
TGTGCCAGCAGGAGGACAACTATCACCGGGGAGCTGTTTTTT
CASRRTTITGELFF
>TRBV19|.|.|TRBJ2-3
TGTGCCAGTAGTAAGGAGCGGAACACAGATACGCAGTATTTT
CASSKERNTDTQYF
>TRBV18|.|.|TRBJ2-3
TGTGCCAGCTCTTTAAATCCCACAGATACGCAGTATTTT
CASSLNPTDTQYF